A single sample gave rise to the 27 T cell receptor beta chains below, sequenced in a study of cytomegalovirus exposure and HLA in healthy donors. Sequenced by immunoSEQ multiplex PCR; TCRdb stores in-frame clones only, minus some. The sample consists of about 53,000 clones, around nine tenths of them appearing once. Sequenced input: PBMCs. The origin of the receptors is a man between 18 and 35 years old in good health and CMV-seronegative.

The CDR3 nucleotides read TGCGCCAGCAGCTTGGTGAGGGTAACCGGGGAGCTGTTTTTT. It is translated as CASSLVRVTGELFF. This chain joins TRBV5-1 and TRBJ2-2; TRBD2 might be the D (5 bases). This CDR3 region has 14 residues. The germline V gene has CDR1 SGHRS and CDR2 YFSETQ. V dropped 0 bases and J dropped 5 bases, with 8 bases sitting between them.

In this sample, this clone turned up a few times. The DNA for the CDR3 is TGTGCCAGCAGCGGAATGACAGAAGGCGGCTATGGCTACACCTTC. This sequence encodes CASSGMTEGGYGYTF. The chain carries TRBV5-5 and TRBJ1-2; a weak D match, TRBD1 (5 bases). Per germline, CDR1 SGHKS and CDR2 YYEKEE (reference sequence). Trimming removed 4 bases from V and 4 bases from J, with 17 bases in between. The length of the CDR3 is 15 residues.

In its sample, this clone was seen once. The gene calls are TRBV7-6 and TRBJ1-4; TRBD1 matches 8 bases. J gave up 8 bases and V 5 bases, and 7 bases lay outside the gene matches. CDR1 is SGHVS and CDR2 is FNYEAQ in the germline V gene. The CDR3 is 14 amino acids. CDR3 in amino acids: CASSQGAGGEKLFF. The CDR3 DNA reads as TGTGCCAGCAGCCAGGGGGCTGGTGGGGAAAAACTGTTTTTT.

The rearrangement links TRBV11-2 to TRBJ1-3, with D perhaps matching TRBD1 (6 bases). The CDR3 covers 16 residues. Germline assignment: CDR1 SGHAT and CDR2 FQNNGV. Trimming removed 4 bases from V and 4 bases from J, with 17 bases in between. The CDR3 sequence is CASSYLLRGSGNTIYF. Here the CDR3 DNA reads TGTGCCAGCAGCTATCTACTCAGGGGTTCCGGAAACACCATATATTTT.

The chain joins TRBV19 to TRBJ2-5; D perhaps matches TRBD2 (6 bases). The germline V gene encodes CDR1 LNHDA and CDR2 SQIVND (reference sequence). The V and J ends lost 4 bases and 5 bases respectively, with 11 bases between them. CDR3 size: 13 residues. The DNA of the CDR3 is TGTGCCAGTAGTAACCGGGGGAAGGAGACCCAGTACTTC. It specifies CASSNRGKETQYF.

The chain joins TRBV29-1 to TRBJ2-5, with 8 positions matching TRBD2. Germline V gene lookup returns CDR1 SQVTM and CDR2 ANQGSEA. CDR3 length equals 14 residues. V dropped 6 bases and J dropped 1; count of bases not matched to a gene: 7. The CDR3 bases are TGCAGCGTCCCGGGGGGGGGAACCCAAGAGACCCAGTACTTC. This sequence encodes CSVPGGGTQETQYF.

This sequence joins TRBV7-9 and TRBJ1-1; possible D gene TRBD1, 6 bases. The CDR3 spans 15 residues. V gave up 5 bases and J gave up 0 bases, with 13 bases separating them. Per germline, CDR1 SEHNR and CDR2 FQNEAQ (reference sequence). The DNA of the CDR3 is TGTGCCAGCAGCGGGCGGACAGCGATGAACACTGAAGCTTTCTTT. Its protein product is CASSGRTAMNTEAFF. The full variable domain, with the rest looked up from reference TRBV7-9 and TRBJ1-1, is DTGVSQNPRHKITKRGQNVTFRCDPISEHNRLYWYRQTLGQGPEFLTYFQNEAQLEKSRLLSDRFSAERPKGSFSTLEIQRTEQGDSAMYLCASSGRTAMNTEAFFGQGTRLTVV.

The chain is built from TRBV5-1 and TRBJ2-7; 8 bases are shared with TRBD2. CDR1 is SGHRS, CDR2 YFSETQ, per germline. The CDR3 length is 14 residues. V was clipped by 3 bases and J by 2 bases; unmatched bases: 4. The CDR3 region is CASSSTGGPYEQYF. The CDR3 bases are TGCGCCAGCAGCTCCACGGGAGGGCCCTACGAGCAGTACTTC.

This rearrangement joins TRBV7-6 to TRBJ2-7; tentatively, D is TRBD1 (5 bases). CDR3 length: 15 amino acids. Trimming pared 5 bases from V and 6 bases from J, leaving 20 bases between. In germline, CDR1 is SGHVS, CDR2 FNYEAQ. Here the CDR3 reads CASSASDRWGSEQYF. In DNA, the CDR3 is TGTGCCAGCAGCGCCTCTGACAGATGGGGCAGCGAGCAGTACTTC.

This rearrangement joins TRBV28 to TRBJ1-1; D unclear. Per germline, CDR1 MDHEN and CDR2 SYDVKM. The CDR3 contains 15 residues. Trimming took 2 bases from V and 6 from J, leaving 16 bases between them. In DNA form, the CDR3 reads TGTGCCAGCAGTTTAAGAGGCCAGCGGGTCGCTGAAGCTTTCTTT. Amino acid sequence: CASSLRGQRVAEAFF.

The chain recombines TRBV4-2 with TRBJ2-4; 7 nucleotides agree with TRBD1. This CDR3 is built from 12 residues. Germline V gives CDR1 LGHNA, CDR2 YNFKEQ. V shed 4 bases, J shed 9 bases, and the junction held 3 bases outside the gene matches. DNA for the CDR3: TGTGCCAGCAGCCCCACAGGGGCCATTCAGTACTTC. It is translated as CASSPTGAIQYF.

The rearrangement joins TRBV5-4 to TRBJ2-2, with TRBD2 identical over 8 bases. Germline assignment: CDR1 SGHNT and CDR2 YYREEE (reference sequence). The CDR3 has 15 amino acids. Losses at the gene ends were 1 base for V and 7 bases for J; bases not matched to a gene: 6. As DNA, the CDR3 is TGTGCCAGCAGCTTGTTCCAGCGGGAGCACGGGGAGCTGTTTTTT. It translates to CASSLFQREHGELFF.

The chain uses TRBV5-6 and TRBJ2-7; TRBD1 aligns across 7 bases. The CDR3 has 14 amino acids. CDR1 and CDR2 from the germline V gene are SGHDT and YYEEEE. Trimming cost V 1 base and J 3 bases; bases outside gene matches: 4. DNA for the CDR3: TGTGCCAGCAGCTTGAGCCCAGGGGGCTACGAGCAGTACTTC. Its translation: CASSLSPGGYEQYF.

V is TRBV11-2 and J is TRBJ2-1; 9 nucleotides align to TRBD2. CDR3 length: 18 residues. J was trimmed by 2 bases and V by 5 bases; bases with no gene match: 13. Germline loops: CDR1 SGHAT, CDR2 FQNNGV. The CDR3 here is CASSPRSLAGGTYNEQFF. In DNA, the CDR3 is TGTGCCAGCAGCCCCAGGAGTCTTGCGGGAGGGACCTACAATGAGCAGTTCTTC.

V gene TRBV28 combines with J gene TRBJ2-1, with 11 bases lining up with TRBD2. The germline V gene has CDR1 MDHEN and CDR2 SYDVKM. After removal of 4 bases from V and 6 bases from J, the junction contained 11 bases not matched to a gene. The CDR3 covers 17 residues. The CDR3 DNA reads as TGTGCCAGCAGTTCCGTAGCGGGAGGGTCCACATTCAATGAGCAGTTCTTC. It encodes CASSSVAGGSTFNEQFF.

The genes are TRBV28 and TRBJ2-7; D uncertain. The CDR3 covers 15 residues. Per the germline V gene, CDR1 is MDHEN and CDR2 is SYDVKM. Trimming removed 2 bases from V and 0 bases from J, with 11 bases in between. CDR3 amino acids: CASSLAGELSYEQYF. The CDR3 region has the DNA TGTGCCAGCAGTTTAGCAGGCGAACTCTCCTACGAGCAGTACTTC.

This sequence joins TRBV7-3 and TRBJ2-7; D is possibly TRBD2 (6 bases). Germline V gene data show CDR1 as SGHTA and CDR2 as FQGTGA. CDR3 length: 11 amino acids. V was trimmed by 8 bases and J by 6 bases, leaving 11 bases between them. This chain's CDR3 is CASGRPSEQYF. CDR3 DNA: TGTGCCAGCGGGAGGCCCAGCGAGCAGTACTTC.

The chain couples TRBV28 to TRBJ1-5; 7 nucleotides match TRBD1. This CDR3 comprises 17 residues. Germline loops: CDR1 MDHEN, CDR2 SYDVKM. The trim removed 7 bases at V and 0 bases at J, leaving 12 bases unmatched. In nucleotides, the CDR3 is TGTGCCAGCACCCCAGGGGGACGGAGTTATAGCAATCAGCCCCAGCATTTT. Encoded protein: CASTPGGRSYSNQPQHF.

The V gene is TRBV7-8, the J gene TRBJ2-1; a weak D match, TRBD1 (6 bases). The germline V gene encodes CDR1 SGHVS and CDR2 FQNEAQ. The CDR3 sequence is 15 residues long. V lost 5 bases and J lost 1, with 12 bases in between. The CDR3 region is CASSPRQGSYNEQFF. CDR3 coding DNA: TGTGCCAGCAGCCCGAGGCAGGGGTCCTACAATGAGCAGTTCTTC. The whole variable domain, remainder taken from reference TRBV7-8 and TRBJ2-1, is GAGVSQSPRYKVAKRGQDVALRCDPISGHVSLFWYQQALGQGPEFLTYFQNEAQLDKSGLPSDRFFAERPEGSVSTLKIQRTQQEDSAVYLCASSPRQGSYNEQFFGPGTRLTVL.

The V and J genes are TRBV5-6 and TRBJ2-2; 7 nucleotides match TRBD1. CDR1 SGHDT and CDR2 YYEEEE come from the germline V gene. This CDR3 has 15 amino acids. The V and J ends lost 3 bases and 6 bases, in that order; junction bases with no gene match: 8. CDR3 sequence reads: CASSSTGVRAGELFF. The DNA of the CDR3 is TGTGCCAGCAGCTCAACAGGGGTTCGGGCCGGGGAGCTGTTTTTT.

The J gene is TRBJ2-1, the V gene TRBV10-3, with 9 positions matching TRBD1. With V trimmed by 9 bases and J by 7 bases, 7 bases remained unmatched. This CDR3 spans 13 amino acids. Germline V gene sequence: CDR1 ENHRY, CDR2 SYGVKD. CDR3 bases: TGTGCCATTACGGACAGGGGTAGAAATGAGCAGTTCTTC. It is translated as CAITDRGRNEQFF.

The rearrangement joins TRBV2 to TRBJ2-3; TRBD2 matches 9 bases. V lost 7 bases to trimming and J lost 4 bases; unmatched junction nucleotides: 6. This CDR3 contains 14 residues. CDR1 is SNHLY and CDR2 is FYNNEI in the germline V gene. CDR3 in amino acids: CASTYSGGADTQYF. The CDR3 coding sequence is TGTGCCAGCACTTATAGCGGGGGAGCAGATACGCAGTATTTT.

The chain is built from TRBV11-2 and TRBJ2-5; D may be TRBD2 (5 bases). Germline V gene lookup returns CDR1 SGHAT and CDR2 FQNNGV. V was shortened by 4 bases and J by 9 bases, with 15 bases between the two germline ends. This CDR3 contains 13 residues. This CDR3 is CASSSPNGAAQYF. In DNA, the CDR3 is TGTGCCAGCAGCTCCCCCAACGGAGCGGCCCAGTACTTC.

V is TRBV14 and J is TRBJ2-5, with D hard to call. This CDR3 is 12 amino acids long. The V end lost 1 base, the J end lost 5 bases, and 5 bases lay between the germline ends. CDR1 SGHDN and CDR2 FVKESK come from the germline V gene. The CDR3 region is CASSQAYETQYF. The CDR3 nucleotides are TGTGCCAGCAGCCAAGCGTATGAGACCCAGTACTTC.

V is TRBV13 and J is TRBJ2-7; D remains ambiguous. Germline assignment: CDR1 PRHDT and CDR2 FYEKMQ (reference sequence). The CDR3 runs to 13 residues. V lost 5 bases and J lost 2, with 10 bases in between. The DNA for the CDR3 is TGTGCCAGCAGCCCACTGGCGGCCTACGAGCAGTACTTC. Protein: CASSPLAAYEQYF.

This sequence joins TRBV2 and TRBJ2-3, with 7 bases matching TRBD1. Germline values: CDR1 SNHLY, CDR2 FYNNEI. The CDR3 consists of 17 residues. V lost 6 bases to trimming and J lost 2 bases; unmatched junction nucleotides: 14. CDR3 nucleotide sequence: TGTGCCAGCAGCCTATATACCGGGACAGCATACACAGATACGCAGTATTTT. It specifies CASSLYTGTAYTDTQYF. The whole variable domain, filled in from reference TRBV2 and TRBJ2-3, reads EPEVTQTPSHQVTQMGQEVILRCVPISNHLYFYWYRQILGQKVEFLVSFYNNEISEKSEIFDDQFSVERPDGSNFTLKIRSTKLEDSAMYFCASSLYTGTAYTDTQYFGPGTRLTVL.

The chain employs TRBV7-8 and TRBJ1-2; D might be TRBD1 (5 bases). V lost 0 bases, J lost 0 bases, and 11 bases lay in between. The CDR3 is 16 amino acids. CDR1 and CDR2 from the germline V gene are SGHVS and FQNEAQ. DNA for the CDR3: TGTGCCAGCAGCTTAGCATCGGGGGGAACTAACTATGGCTACACCTTC. Amino acid sequence: CASSLASGGTNYGYTF.